The 25 T cell receptor beta chains reported below all come from one sample, sequenced in a study of T cells after yellow fever vaccination. Each CDR3 protein is one row after TCRdb ran MiXCR on the 5' RACE reads. The data show just under 600,000 distinct CDR3 sequences, roughly 14% seen once. The specimen was PBMCs, collected on the day of the yellow fever booster vaccination. The source of these receptors is a man aged 30 to 39 who received the YFV17D yellow fever vaccine.

This clonotype was picked up a small number of times. The chain uses TRBV5-6 and TRBJ2-7; tentatively, D is TRBD2 (7 bases). In germline, CDR1 is SGHDT, CDR2 YYEEEE. V was trimmed by 3 bases and J by 0 bases, leaving 13 bases between them. The CDR3 has 15 amino acids. CDR3 loop: CASSSPGGLSYEQYF. CDR3 in DNA: TGTGCCAGCAGCTCCCCGGGGGGCCTCTCCTACGAGCAGTACTTC.

The chain uses TRBV9 and TRBJ2-1; 8 nucleotides line up with TRBD2. From germline, CDR1 is SGDLS and CDR2 YYNGEE. This CDR3 has 15 amino acids. Germline trimming cut 3 bases from V and 6 bases from J; bases unmatched to any gene: 8. This CDR3 is CASSGDGLAGNEQFF. The CDR3 DNA reads TGTGCCAGCAGCGGAGACGGACTAGCAGGCAATGAGCAGTTCTTC.

CDR3: CASSRGGGAEPQHF. DNA for the CDR3: TGTGCCAGCAGCCGGGGCGGGGGCGCGGAGCCCCAGCATTTT. The chain couples TRBV3-1 to TRBJ1-5; tentatively, D is TRBD1 (6 bases). There are 14 residues in the CDR3. Deletions cut 4 bases from V and 8 bases from J, with 15 bases between. In germline, CDR1 is LGHDT, CDR2 YNNKEL (reference sequence).

This clonotype was counted a few times. V is TRBV7-2 and J is TRBJ1-1; D is unclear. Trimming took off 3 bases at V and 0 bases at J, with 8 bases between the two ends. Germline CDR1 is SGHTA and CDR2 is FQGNSA. The CDR3 loop spans 14 amino acids. As DNA, the CDR3 is TGTGCCAGCAGCTTCCACGGGATGAACACTGAAGCTTTCTTT. Amino acids: CASSFHGMNTEAFF.

The V gene is TRBV20-1, the J gene TRBJ2-5; 7 bases align to TRBD1. The CDR3 spans 15 residues. The germline V gene has CDR1 DFQATT and CDR2 SNEGSKA (reference sequence). After removal of 5 bases from V and 2 bases from J, the junction contained 11 bases not matched to a gene. DNA of the CDR3: TGCAGTGCTGTCCAATTACAGGGGATACAAGAGACCCAGTACTTC. Protein: CSAVQLQGIQETQYF.

The genes are TRBV28 and TRBJ1-5; 7 bases fit TRBD1. Germline assignment: CDR1 MDHEN and CDR2 SYDVKM. The V and J ends lost 5 bases and 3 bases, in that order; junction bases with no gene match: 7. The length of the CDR3 is 15 residues. This CDR3 is CASSPTGLANQPQHF. The CDR3 region has the DNA TGTGCCAGCAGTCCGACAGGGTTAGCCAATCAGCCCCAGCATTTT.

Ten or more counts support this clonotype. The CDR3 DNA sequence: TGCGCCAGCAGCCCCCGGGCACAAGGGGCCTACAATGAGCAGTTCTTC. Its translation: CASSPRAQGAYNEQFF. J is TRBJ2-1 and V is TRBV4-3, with a weak D call TRBD1 (5 bases). V was trimmed by 4 bases and J by 2 bases, leaving 15 bases between them. The CDR3 is 16 residues long. Per germline, CDR1 LGHNA and CDR2 YSLEER.

This clonotype was seen ten or more times. V is TRBV10-3 and J is TRBJ2-7; D is uncertain. CDR1 ENHRY and CDR2 SYGVKD come from the germline V gene. This CDR3 is built from 11 residues. Trimming shortened V by 0 bases and J by 7 bases, and 4 bases separated the two germline ends. This CDR3 reads CAISESREQYF. CDR3 nucleotides: TGTGCCATCAGTGAGTCGAGGGAGCAGTACTTC.

This clonotype was counted between two and nine times. J is TRBJ1-5 and V is TRBV6-5; D perhaps matches TRBD1 (5 bases). V was cut by 3 bases and J by 9 bases, with 15 bases left in between. The germline CDR1 and CDR2 sequences are MNHEY and SVGAGI. There are 14 residues in the CDR3. The CDR3 nucleotides are TGTGCCAGCAGTTATTCGCAGAGGGGTGGGCCCCAGCATTTT. Translation: CASSYSQRGGPQHF.

This clonotype occurred many times. The rearrangement joins TRBV7-2 to TRBJ2-2; 9 nucleotides line up with TRBD2. Germline lookup yields CDR1 SGHTA and CDR2 FQGNSA. The CDR3 loop spans 15 amino acids. J gave up 0 bases and V 9 bases, and 5 bases lay outside the gene matches. The CDR3 reads CASSLAGTNTGELFF. The CDR3, as DNA: TGTGCCAGTAGTCTAGCGGGGACGAACACCGGGGAGCTGTTTTTT.

At least ten counts were recorded for this clonotype. J is TRBJ2-5 and V is TRBV11-2; TRBD2 is a possible D gene (6 bases). Germline CDR1 and CDR2: SGHAT and FQNNGV. CDR3 length equals 15 residues. The ends were cut back, 5 bases at V and 3 bases at J, with 16 bases in the middle. CDR3 in DNA: TGTGCCAGCAGCAGGAGCACGGGACTCAAAGAGACCCAGTACTTC. It yields the protein CASSRSTGLKETQYF.

J is TRBJ1-1 and V is TRBV6-1, with D perhaps matching TRBD1 (6 bases). V was clipped by 4 bases and J by 3 bases, with 9 bases between them. The CDR3 extends over 13 amino acids. Germline V gives CDR1 MNHNS, CDR2 SASEGT. The DNA of the CDR3 is TGTGCCAGCAGTGTAACAGGGCACACTGAAGCTTTCTTT. This encodes CASSVTGHTEAFF.

This chain joins TRBV6-1 and TRBJ2-7, with D perhaps matching TRBD2 (6 bases). The CDR3 consists of 16 residues. With 7 bases removed from V and 3 bases from J, the gap between germline ends came to 22 bases. CDR1 is MNHNS, CDR2 SASEGT, per germline. The CDR3 sequence: CASTGLVVTGDYEQYF. Here the CDR3 DNA reads TGTGCCAGCACGGGGCTAGTGGTTACGGGGGACTACGAGCAGTACTTC.

This clonotype was detected only a few times. V gene TRBV7-2 combines with J gene TRBJ2-7, with D hard to call. With 5 bases removed from V and 7 bases from J, the gap between germline ends came to 9 bases. The V gene's germline CDR1 is SGHTA and CDR2 FQGNSA. This CDR3 comprises 11 residues. The CDR3 DNA follows: TGTGCCAGCAGCCGAAGTGGGGAGCAGTACTTC. Its protein product is CASSRSGEQYF.

This rearrangement joins TRBV19 to TRBJ2-1; TRBD2 agrees at 7 bases. Germline V CDR1 and CDR2: LNHDA, SQIVND (reference sequence). There are 14 residues in the CDR3. The ends lost 5 bases at V and 6 bases at J; junction bases unmatched: 7. The CDR3 bases are TGTGCCAGTAGTCCTTATTCTAGCGGCAATGAGCAGTTCTTC. It codes for CASSPYSSGNEQFF.

The chain joins TRBV6-2 or TRBV6-3 to TRBJ2-2; D is unresolved. CDR1 and CDR2 (germline): MNHEY, SVGEGT. V lost 5 bases and J lost 6, with 13 bases in between. The CDR3 loop spans 14 amino acids. CDR3: CASSKYPPAGELFF. The CDR3 nucleotides read TGTGCCAGCAGTAAATACCCCCCGGCCGGGGAGCTGTTTTTT.

The chain links TRBV7-2 to TRBJ2-1; either TRBD1 or TRBD2 may supply D (5 bases each). The V and J ends lost 5 bases and 4 bases respectively, with 12 bases between them. CDR1 and CDR2 from the germline V gene are SGHTA and FQGNSA. This CDR3 has 14 residues. CDR3 loop: CASSPRDLYNEQFF. CDR3 DNA sequence: TGTGCCAGCAGCCCCCGGGACCTATACAATGAGCAGTTCTTC.

This clonotype was observed a few times. The chain recombines TRBV20-1 with TRBJ2-7; 10 nucleotides agree with TRBD1. This CDR3 region has 12 residues. Germline CDR1 and CDR2: DFQATT and SNEGSKA (reference sequence). The CDR3 is CTAGQGFYEQYF. CDR3 DNA sequence: TGCACCGCGGGACAGGGGTTTTACGAGCAGTACTTC.

The rearrangement links TRBV5-1 to TRBJ2-2; D gene ambiguous. Germline loops: CDR1 SGHRS, CDR2 YFSETQ. The CDR3 consists of 13 residues. As DNA, the CDR3 is TGCGTCTCACAAGAGCAAACCACCGGGGAGCTGTTTTTT. Its translation is CVSQEQTTGELFF.

The CDR3 nucleotides read TGTGCCAGCAGCTTACAAGGACAGCGGGGAAACACCATATATTTT. Its translation is CASSLQGQRGNTIYF. The chain combines TRBV7-8 with TRBJ1-3; perhaps TRBD1 as D (6 bases). Germline V CDR1 and CDR2: SGHVS, FQNEAQ. The CDR3 sequence is 15 residues long. The V gene lost 2 bases and the J gene lost 4 bases, with 12 bases spanning the gap.

This clonotype was observed a handful of times. The CDR3 coding sequence is TGTGCCAGCAGTTACTCAGTGTCTTATAATGAGCAGTTCTTC. It codes for CASSYSVSYNEQFF. The chain links TRBV6-5 to TRBJ2-1; D gene unclear. V shed 0 bases and J shed 7 bases, with 10 bases lying between them. The CDR3 is made up of 14 amino acids. CDR1 MNHEY and CDR2 SVGAGI come from the germline V gene.

This clonotype was picked up a small number of times. V usage is TRBV7-8 and J usage is TRBJ2-7; D may match TRBD1 or TRBD2 (5 bases each). Germline assignment: CDR1 SGHVS and CDR2 FQNEAQ. The length of the CDR3 is 14 residues. V was clipped by 8 bases and J by 2 bases, with 16 bases between them. As DNA, the CDR3 is TGTGCCAGCGCGCCCCCGGGACGAACCTACGAGCAGTACTTC. Its translation: CASAPPGRTYEQYF.

The chain combines TRBV6-1 with TRBJ2-5, with 11 bases that match TRBD2. With 6 bases clipped from V and 4 bases from J, the junction kept 7 bases outside the gene matches. CDR3 length: 15 residues. CDR1 is MNHNS and CDR2 is SASEGT in the germline V gene. CDR3 loop: CASRTLAGGRETQYF. The CDR3, as DNA: TGTGCCAGCAGAACCCTAGCGGGGGGCCGAGAGACCCAGTACTTC.

This clonotype was observed a handful of times. This chain uses TRBV11-3 with TRBJ2-2; possible D gene TRBD2, 5 bases. Trimming took 4 bases from V and 8 from J, leaving 14 bases between them. This CDR3 comprises 14 residues. Germline CDR1 reads SGHNT; CDR2 reads YENEEA. The CDR3 region has the DNA TGTGCCAGCAGCTCCGGAGCCAGGACTGGGGAGCTGTTTTTT. Protein product: CASSSGARTGELFF.

The chain is built from TRBV20-1 and TRBJ2-7, with 8 bases lining up with TRBD1. Trimming removed 0 bases from V and 1 base from J; junction bases left unmatched: 8. Looked up from germline, CDR1 is DFQATT and CDR2 is SNEGSKA (reference sequence). The CDR3 runs 16 residues. In DNA form, the CDR3 reads TGCAGTGCTAGAGAAGTCGCGGGACAGGTTTCCTACGAGCAGTACTTC. Its protein is CSAREVAGQVSYEQYF.